This T cell receptor beta chain stems from a study of early T cells in non-severe SARS-CoV-2 infection. The wider study: The authors sequenced bulk RNA from unsorted whole blood, leaving chains unpaired.

The CDR3 is 14 amino acids. Deletions cut 4 bases from V and 4 bases from J, with 16 bases between. Germline-derived CDR1 and CDR2 are SQVTM and ANQGSEA. This clonotype was recorded many times. TCRdb itself ran the 5' RACE reads through MiXCR, one entry per CDR3 protein. Among tens of thousands of distinct CDR3 sequences listed, around 6.6% were seen once. The sequence derives from an adult who was a healthcare worker with PCR-confirmed SARS-CoV-2 infection or an uninfected control (not recorded which). V gene TRBV29-1 combines with J gene TRBJ1-1, with D hard to call. Specimen: whole blood, collected at baseline. The CDR3 coding sequence is TGCAGCGTTGGGTGGGCTCCTAAGGGCACTGAAGCTTTCTTT. Amino acids: CSVGWAPKGTEAFF.